In this sample, the clone carrying this T cell receptor beta chain turned up a few times. Its antigen is not known. This sample is drawn from a study of Ad26.COV2.S vaccination and SARS-CoV-2 variants. At the level of the study: Once, or twice with 56 days between doses, Ad26.COV2.S was given intramuscularly.

This sample's treatment: over 15 received Ad26.COV2.S at low or high dose, single or two shots; 5 received placebo; per-sample allocation not given. Specimens were obtained on day 63 following the first vaccine or placebo injection. Donation was by an adult aged 18-55 years who was in Boston. Libraries were prepared by immunoSEQ multiplex PCR; TCRdb keeps only in-frame clonotypes and omits some of them. The table lists about 350,000 clones, about 87% of them singletons, with around 6.4% in the top ten. The trim removed 6 bases at V and 9 bases at J, leaving 9 bases unmatched. From germline, CDR1 is MNHNY and CDR2 SVGAGI (reference sequence). The CDR3 is made up of 14 amino acids. Study findings and constraints: Comparability of non-spike TCR breadth was observed across vaccine and placebo recipients.

Sequenced material: peripheral blood, taken in a trial of Ad26.COV2.S vaccine versus placebo. The chain joins TRBV6-6 to TRBJ1-5, with 9 positions matching TRBD1. This TCR came from a person between 18 and 65 years old who received the Ad26.COV2.S COVID-19 vaccine or a placebo. The CDR3 coding sequence is TGTGCCAGCAGCCCCGGACAGGGGATAGGGCCCCAGCATTTT. This translates into CASSPGQGIGPQHF.